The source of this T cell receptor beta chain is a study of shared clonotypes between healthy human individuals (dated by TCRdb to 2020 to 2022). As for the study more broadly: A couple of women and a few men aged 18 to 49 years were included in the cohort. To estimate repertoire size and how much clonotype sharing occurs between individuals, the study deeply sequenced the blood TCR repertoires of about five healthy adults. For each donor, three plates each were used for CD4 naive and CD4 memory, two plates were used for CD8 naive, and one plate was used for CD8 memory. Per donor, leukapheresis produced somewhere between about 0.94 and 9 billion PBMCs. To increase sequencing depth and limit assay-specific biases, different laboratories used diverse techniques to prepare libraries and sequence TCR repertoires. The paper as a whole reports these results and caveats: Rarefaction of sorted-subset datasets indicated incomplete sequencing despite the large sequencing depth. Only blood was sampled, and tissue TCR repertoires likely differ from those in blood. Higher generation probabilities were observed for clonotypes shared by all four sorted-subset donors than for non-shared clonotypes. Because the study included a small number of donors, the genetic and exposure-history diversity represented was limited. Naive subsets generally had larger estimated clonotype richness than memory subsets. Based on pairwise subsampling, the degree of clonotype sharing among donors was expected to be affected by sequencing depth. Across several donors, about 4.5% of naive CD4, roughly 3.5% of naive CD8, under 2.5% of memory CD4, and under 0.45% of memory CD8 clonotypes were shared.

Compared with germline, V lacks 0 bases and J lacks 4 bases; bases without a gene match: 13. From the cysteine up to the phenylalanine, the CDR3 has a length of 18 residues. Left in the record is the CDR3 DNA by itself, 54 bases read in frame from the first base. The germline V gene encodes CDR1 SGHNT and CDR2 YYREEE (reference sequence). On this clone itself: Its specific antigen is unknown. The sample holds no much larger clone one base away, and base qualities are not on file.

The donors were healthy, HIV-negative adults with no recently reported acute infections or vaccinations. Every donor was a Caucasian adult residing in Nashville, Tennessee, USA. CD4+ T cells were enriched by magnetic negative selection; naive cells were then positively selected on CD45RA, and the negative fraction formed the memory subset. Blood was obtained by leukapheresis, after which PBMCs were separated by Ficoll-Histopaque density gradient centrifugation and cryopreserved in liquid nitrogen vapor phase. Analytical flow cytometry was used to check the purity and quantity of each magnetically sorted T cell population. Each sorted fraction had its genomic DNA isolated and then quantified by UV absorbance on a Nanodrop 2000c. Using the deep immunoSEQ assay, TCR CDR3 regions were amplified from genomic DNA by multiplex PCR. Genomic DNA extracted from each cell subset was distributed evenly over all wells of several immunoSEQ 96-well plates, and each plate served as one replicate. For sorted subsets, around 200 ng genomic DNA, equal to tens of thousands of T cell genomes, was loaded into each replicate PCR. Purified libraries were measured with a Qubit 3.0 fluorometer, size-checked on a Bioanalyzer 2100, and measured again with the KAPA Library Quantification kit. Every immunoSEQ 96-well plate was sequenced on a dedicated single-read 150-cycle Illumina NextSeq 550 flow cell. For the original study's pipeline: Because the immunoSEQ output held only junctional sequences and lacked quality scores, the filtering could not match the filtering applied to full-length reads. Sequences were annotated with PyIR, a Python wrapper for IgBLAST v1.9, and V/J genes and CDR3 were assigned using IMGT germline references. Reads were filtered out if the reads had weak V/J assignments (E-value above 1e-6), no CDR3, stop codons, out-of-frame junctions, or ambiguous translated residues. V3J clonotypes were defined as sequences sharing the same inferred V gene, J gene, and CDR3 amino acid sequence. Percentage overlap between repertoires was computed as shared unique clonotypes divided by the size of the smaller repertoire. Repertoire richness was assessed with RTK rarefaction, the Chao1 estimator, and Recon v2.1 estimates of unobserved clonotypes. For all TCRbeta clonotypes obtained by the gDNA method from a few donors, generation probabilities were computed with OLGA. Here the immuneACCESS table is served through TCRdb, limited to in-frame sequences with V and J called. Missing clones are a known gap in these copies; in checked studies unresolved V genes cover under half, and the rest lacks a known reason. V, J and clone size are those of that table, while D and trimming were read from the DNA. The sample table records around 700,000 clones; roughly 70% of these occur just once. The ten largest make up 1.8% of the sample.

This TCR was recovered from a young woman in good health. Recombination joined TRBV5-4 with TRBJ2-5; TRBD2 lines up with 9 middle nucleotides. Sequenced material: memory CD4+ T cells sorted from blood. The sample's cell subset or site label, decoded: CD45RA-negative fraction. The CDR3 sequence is CASSLVVAAGGRRETQYF. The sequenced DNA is TGTGCCAGCAGCTTGGTGGTGGCGGCGGGAGGGCGACGAGAGACCCAGTACTTC.